One and the same sample provided the 19 T cell receptor beta chains below, sequenced in a study of shared clonotypes between healthy human individuals. Only in-frame clones appear in the TCRdb table, and some are missing; sequencing was by immunoSEQ multiplex PCR. Of 2 million to 2.5 million clones listed, almost 96% are singletons. Sequencing was performed on naive CD4+ T cells sorted from blood. Subset given: CD45RA+ positively selected. Receptors originate from a man aged 18 to 29 in good health.

The CDR3 here is CASSRALQVANTGELFF. The CDR3 region has the DNA TGTGCCAGCTCACGGGCGCTGCAGGTGGCGAACACCGGGGAGCTGTTTTTT. The chain uses TRBV18 and TRBJ2-2; D is unresolved. This CDR3 region has 17 residues. Germline assignment: CDR1 KGHSH and CDR2 LQKENI. Trimming removed 4 bases at V and 0 bases at J, with 15 bases between.

The chain recombines TRBV7-2 with TRBJ1-6; D gene ambiguous. Germline CDR1 reads SGHTA; CDR2 reads FQGNSA. The CDR3 contains 18 residues. The V end lost 1 base, the J end lost 9 bases, and 22 bases lay between the germline ends. In DNA form, the CDR3 reads TGTGCCAGCAGCTTAGACCCCGACGGGTGGGTCCTTCTTTCACCCCTCCACTTT. Translated: CASSLDPDGWVLLSPLHF.

This chain joins TRBV30 and TRBJ2-2; D possibly matches TRBD1 or TRBD2 (5 bases each). The CDR3 covers 13 residues. Germline values: CDR1 GTSNPN, CDR2 SVGIG (reference sequence). The V and J ends lost 2 bases and 5 bases respectively, with 9 bases between them. Here the CDR3 DNA reads TGTGCCTGGAGTAGGGACGTTACCGGGGAGCTGTTTTTT. Translation gives CAWSRDVTGELFF.

In this sample, this clone turned up a few times. The chain recombines TRBV28 with TRBJ1-6, with D maybe TRBD1 (6 bases). CDR1 and CDR2 (germline): MDHEN, SYDVKM. The CDR3 totals 14 residues. V lost 4 bases, J lost 7 bases, and 11 bases lay in between. Here the CDR3 reads CASSSQGPNSPLHF. In nucleotides, the CDR3 is TGTGCCAGCAGTTCACAGGGTCCCAATTCACCCCTCCACTTT.

The V call is TRBV7-2, the J call TRBJ2-7; D possibly corresponds to TRBD2 (6 bases). Trimming removed 1 base from V and 0 bases from J, with 13 bases in between. CDR1 and CDR2 from the germline V gene are SGHTA and FQGNSA. The CDR3 is made up of 16 amino acids. CDR3 sequence (DNA): TGTGCCAGCAGCTTAGTCGGTCTAGCGAGCTCCTACGAGCAGTACTTC. Translation gives CASSLVGLASSYEQYF.

The rearrangement uses TRBV7-9 and TRBJ2-5; a weak D match, TRBD2 (5 bases). With 1 base removed from V and 2 bases from J, the gap between germline ends came to 11 bases. The CDR3 sequence is 15 residues long. Germline CDR1 SEHNR, CDR2 FQNEAQ (reference sequence). Written as DNA, the CDR3 is TGTGCCAGCAGCTTAGAGTTGTCGGGGCAAGAGACCCAGTACTTC. It translates to CASSLELSGQETQYF.

The CDR3 DNA follows: TGTGCCTGGAGTAGAGTTTTCAATGAGCAGTTCTTC. This translates into CAWSRVFNEQFF. The chain recombines TRBV30 with TRBJ2-1; no clear D. Trimming stripped 2 bases from V and 6 bases from J, with 8 bases between. Germline V gives CDR1 GTSNPN, CDR2 SVGIG (reference sequence). This CDR3 comprises 12 residues.

The sample holds one count of this clone. The J gene is TRBJ2-7, the V gene TRBV6-6, with TRBD1 as a possible D gene (8 bases). Germline CDR1 MNHNY, CDR2 SVGAGI (reference sequence). V gave up 0 bases and J gave up 4 bases, with 13 bases separating them. The CDR3 sequence is 15 residues long. The CDR3: CASSYSQGGWYEQYF. The CDR3 bases are TGTGCCAGCAGTTACTCACAGGGGGGGTGGTACGAGCAGTACTTC.

This clone has only a few counts. The chain couples TRBV2 to TRBJ1-2, with D possibly TRBD1 on 5 matching bases. The CDR3 sequence is 13 residues long. Trimming shortened V by 6 bases and J by 6 bases, and 14 bases separated the two germline ends. Germline assignment: CDR1 SNHLY and CDR2 FYNNEI. Here the CDR3 reads CASSVIQVDGYTF. The CDR3 coding sequence is TGTGCCAGCAGCGTGATACAGGTTGATGGCTACACCTTC.

In this sample, this clone turned up a few times. Other DNA sequences in this sample translate to the same CDR3. This chain uses TRBV11-3 with TRBJ2-1, with D possibly matching TRBD1 (6 bases). Trimming took off 5 bases at V and 6 bases at J, with 8 bases between the two ends. Germline assignment: CDR1 SGHNT and CDR2 YENEEA. This CDR3 contains 12 residues. The CDR3 loop is CASSLQGNEQFF. CDR3 DNA: TGTGCCAGCAGCCTACAGGGCAATGAGCAGTTCTTC.

The rearrangement joins TRBV7-9 to TRBJ1-2; 9 nucleotides match TRBD1. The CDR3 has 16 residues. CDR1 SEHNR and CDR2 FQNEAQ come from the germline V gene (reference sequence). V was clipped by 0 bases and J by 5 bases; unmatched bases: 7. The CDR3 reads CASSLAGTGGLYGYTF. In DNA, the CDR3 is TGTGCCAGCAGCTTAGCGGGAACAGGGGGCTTGTATGGCTACACCTTC.

This rearrangement joins TRBV11-2 to TRBJ2-1; tentative D call: TRBD1 (6 bases). CDR3 size: 15 residues. Trimming left V 0 bases short and J 7 bases short, with 13 bases between. Germline values: CDR1 SGHAT, CDR2 FQNNGV. In DNA form, the CDR3 reads TGTGCCAGCAGCTTAGATCCAACAAGGGGGAATGAGCAGTTCTTC. Its protein is CASSLDPTRGNEQFF. The full variable domain, rest sourced from reference TRBV11-2 and TRBJ2-1, is EAGVAQSPRYKIIEKRQSVAFWCNPISGHATLYWYQQILGQGPKLLIQFQNNGVVDDSQLPKDRFSAERLKGVDSTLKIQPAKLEDSAVYLCASSLDPTRGNEQFFGPGTRLTVL.

This chain uses TRBV14 with TRBJ2-5; 13 nucleotides align to TRBD2. V shed 4 bases, J shed 4 bases, and the junction held 6 bases outside the gene matches. The CDR3 is made up of 16 amino acids. Germline V CDR1 and CDR2: SGHDN, FVKESK. This CDR3 is CASSRPGTSGIETQYF. Here the CDR3 DNA reads TGTGCCAGCAGCCGCCCGGGGACTAGCGGGATAGAGACCCAGTACTTC.

This chain uses TRBV5-1 with TRBJ2-7; TRBD1 aligns across 7 bases. Germline V gene data show CDR1 as SGHRS and CDR2 as YFSETQ. The CDR3 contains 17 residues. The V gene end was trimmed by 2 bases and the J gene end by 3 bases; junction bases not matched to a gene: 14. The CDR3 bases are TGCGCCAGCAGCTTTGACCTCGCGACAGGGAAGCTCTACGAGCAGTACTTC. It is translated as CASSFDLATGKLYEQYF.

The genes are TRBV23-1 and TRBJ1-5; D is perhaps TRBD1 (5 bases). TRBV23-1 belongs to the ORF category, with a function that is uncertain. Trimming shortened V by 0 bases and J by 8 bases, and 17 bases separated the two germline ends. The CDR3 is 16 residues long. The DNA for the CDR3 is TGCGCCAGCAGTCAATCATTCCCCCGGGGCGGAAAGCCCCAGCATTTT. This translates into CASSQSFPRGGKPQHF.

The chain has TRBV11-2 and TRBJ2-1; 7 nucleotides agree with TRBD1. This CDR3 spans 15 amino acids. The germline V gene has CDR1 SGHAT and CDR2 FQNNGV. V lost 8 bases and J lost 7; bases outside the gene matches: 14. CDR3 amino acids: CASRTWGRGTNEQFF. The CDR3 bases are TGTGCCAGCCGCACCTGGGGCAGGGGGACAAATGAGCAGTTCTTC.

A remark on this clone: The sample carries other DNA sequences with the same CDR3. The J gene is TRBJ2-7, the V gene TRBV5-1; the D gene is possibly TRBD2 (6 bases). Germline CDR1 is SGHRS and CDR2 is YFSETQ. V lost 0 bases and J 5 bases, leaving 12 bases between the germline ends. CDR3 length: 14 residues. CDR3 loop: CASSLEGGPHEQYF. CDR3 DNA: TGCGCCAGCAGCTTGGAGGGAGGCCCCCACGAGCAGTACTTC.

This chain joins TRBV27 and TRBJ1-4; D is ambiguous. The CDR3 has 15 amino acids. Looked up from germline, CDR1 is MNHEY and CDR2 is SMNVEV (reference sequence). Trimming stripped 9 bases from V and 0 bases from J, with 14 bases between. In DNA, the CDR3 is TGTGCCAGTTCCACCGGGTTTTCAACTAATGAAAAACTGTTTTTT. This gives the protein CASSTGFSTNEKLFF.

The rearrangement links TRBV2 to TRBJ1-6, with no clear D. Trimming stripped 6 bases from V and 8 bases from J, with 17 bases between. Germline V gene data show CDR1 as SNHLY and CDR2 as FYNNEI. This CDR3 region has 15 residues. CDR3 residues: CASSNSQVGDSPLHF. CDR3 coding DNA: TGTGCCAGCAGCAACAGCCAGGTCGGCGATTCACCCCTCCACTTT.